This TCR beta chain was obtained from a study of blood T cells in healthy people across ages. Study-level findings and limits: Diversity of TCR beta per million T cells declined in a roughly linear way with age.

V dropped 0 bases and J dropped 6; count of bases not matched to a gene: 8. This CDR3 has 16 residues. Germline V lookup: CDR1 LGHNA, CDR2 YSLEER. This clonotype was seen only a few times. What it recognizes is unknown. PCR was performed a second time for about 7 to 12 cycles using a sample-barcoded 5' primer and a J-beta primer mix. Using its own MiXCR run on the 5' RACE reads, TCRdb lists one record per CDR3 protein. Counted here are 800,000 or so distinct CDR3 sequences, roughly 25% occurring once; the ten biggest clones make up under 4.5%. The sample was also reused in another study, on T cells of mothers and their children. Per that study: Thymic selection molds TCR recombination output in much the same way for related pairs as for unrelated pairs.

The rearrangement joins TRBV4-3 to TRBJ2-3; TRBD1 matches 8 bases. The receptor was isolated from a boy under 18 in good health. Material: blood. The CDR3 DNA reads as TGCGCCAGCAGCCAAGAGACAGGGGCAGGCGTGGATACGCAGTATTTT. Translated, it gives CASSQETGAGVDTQYF.